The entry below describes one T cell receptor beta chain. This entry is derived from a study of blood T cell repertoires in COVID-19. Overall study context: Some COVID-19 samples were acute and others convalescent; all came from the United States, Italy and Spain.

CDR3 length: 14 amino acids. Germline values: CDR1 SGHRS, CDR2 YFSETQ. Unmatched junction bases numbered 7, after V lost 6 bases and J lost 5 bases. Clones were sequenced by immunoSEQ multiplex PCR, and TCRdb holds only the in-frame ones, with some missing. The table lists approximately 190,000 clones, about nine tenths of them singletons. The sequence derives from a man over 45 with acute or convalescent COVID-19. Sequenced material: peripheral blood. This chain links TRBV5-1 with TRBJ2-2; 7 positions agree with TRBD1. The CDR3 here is CASMGRGTTGELFF. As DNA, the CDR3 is TGCGCCAGCATGGGCAGGGGGACGACCGGGGAGCTGTTTTTT.